This TCR beta chain was identified during a study of control samples from healthy donors and cancer patients. There are 13 residues in the CDR3. CDR1 SQVTM and CDR2 ANQGSEA come from the germline V gene. Deletions cut 2 bases from V and 1 base from J, with 8 bases between. Repertoires were generated with immunoSEQ multiplex PCR, while TCRdb's copy carries only in-frame clones and drops some. The sample yields over 80,000 clones, almost 85% seen once. This chain uses TRBV29-1 with TRBJ1-1, with unresolved D. Sample: blood. This clonotype was obtained from a man aged 55-75 years in good health. In DNA, the CDR3 is TGCAGCGTTGAAAAGTTAGGGAACACTGAAGCTTTCTTT. This encodes CSVEKLGNTEAFF.